Below, one T cell receptor beta chain is given with its context. Investigators isolated RNA and reverse transcribed it into cDNA to act as the sequencing template. The protocol was immunoSEQ multiplex PCR, while the TCRdb copy is restricted to in-frame clones and leaves out a portion. The data contain 200,000 to 250,000 clones, more than 45% of them singletons. The data are from a study of CD8+ T cells in alopecia areata. From germline, CDR1 is SGHRS and CDR2 YFSETQ. The CDR3 consists of 17 residues. V was pared by 0 bases and J by 1 base, with 7 bases of the junction left unmatched. The chain is built from TRBV5-1 and TRBJ2-3; 8 bases line up with TRBD2. This specimen consisted of CD4+ T cells sorted from blood, obtained at week 0. This clonotype was obtained from a human donor with alopecia areata. CDR3 amino acids: CASSLASRTSRTDTQYF. The CDR3 DNA reads TGCGCCAGCAGCTTGGCCTCTAGGACTAGCCGCACAGATACGCAGTATTTT.